This is a list of T cell receptor beta chains from one sample in a study of chemoradiotherapy in HPV16-positive cancers. Assay used: immunoSEQ multiplex PCR; TCRdb lists only in-frame clones, some missing. This table has roughly 9,000 clones, roughly 77% appearing once. The specimen was taken from a patient who underwent chemoradiotherapy. Receptors originate from a human donor with HPV-associated anogenital cancer. CDR3s include the opening cysteine and the closing phenylalanine or tryptophan. A D gene is named only where the DNA matches it firmly. Rows give clone size only sometimes, using once, few, many, or a class for an expanded clone.

clone_size | j_call | d_call | v_call | cdr3_aa | cdr3_nt
few | TRBJ2-1 | NA | TRBV7-8 | CASSAPETGNEQFF | TGTGCCAGCAGCGCCCCGGAAACAGGAAATGAGCAGTTCTTC
NA | TRBJ2-1 | TRBD1 | TRBV4-1 | CASSQGGQGTNNEQFF | TGCGCCAGCAGCCAAGGCGGACAGGGGACTAACAATGAGCAGTTCTTC
NA | TRBJ2-7 | NA | TRBV28 | CASSTRNPYEQYF | TGTGCCAGCAGCACCAGAAACCCCTACGAGCAGTACTTC
NA | TRBJ1-1 | NA | TRBV19 | CASKGRTPIQGMNTEAFF | TGTGCCAGTAAAGGTCGGACACCGATACAGGGCATGAACACTGAAGCTTTCTTT
NA | TRBJ2-5 | NA | TRBV6-5 | CASSLKDIYLQETQYF | TGTGCCAGCAGTTTAAAGGACATTTACCTCCAAGAGACCCAGTACTTC
NA | TRBJ2-5 | TRBD2 | TRBV28 | CASSLAGAGEETQYF | TGTGCCAGCAGTTTAGCTGGGGCGGGGGAGGAGACCCAGTACTTC
few | TRBJ2-3 | TRBD2 | TRBV7-9 | CASSRLSGGTDTQYF | TGTGCCAGCAGCCGCCTCAGCGGGGGGACAGATACGCAGTATTTT
NA | TRBJ1-1 | TRBD1 | TRBV30 | CAWTRTGFTEAFF | TGTGCCTGGACCCGGACAGGGTTCACTGAAGCTTTCTTT
NA | TRBJ1-2 | TRBD1 | TRBV9 | CASSLGTGVDYGYTF | TGTGCCAGCAGCCTGGGGACAGGGGTCGACTATGGCTACACCTTC
few | TRBJ2-1 | TRBD2 | TRBV19 | CASTKSGTSGGHTYIEQFF | TGTGCCAGTACCAAATCCGGGACTAGCGGGGGACATACGTACATTGAGCAGTTCTTC
few | TRBJ2-1 | NA | TRBV6-4 | CASSDSSYNEQFF | TGTGCCAGCAGTGACAGCTCCTACAATGAGCAGTTCTTC
few | TRBJ1-6 | NA | TRBV11-2 | CASSWGRSNSPLHF | TGTGCCAGCAGCTGGGGACGGAGTAATTCACCCCTCCACTTT
few | TRBJ1-1 | NA | TRBV7-2 | CASSLLGTEAFF | TGTGCCAGCAGCTTATTGGGAACTGAAGCTTTCTTT
once | TRBJ2-1 | TRBD1 | TRBV7-9 | CASSSPDRGVNEQFF | TGTGCCAGCAGCTCCCCCGACAGGGGGGTCAATGAGCAGTTCTTC
NA | TRBJ2-7 | NA | TRBV5-8 | CASSGTNQDRPYEQYF | TGTGCCAGCAGCGGAACCAACCAGGACAGACCCTACGAGCAGTACTTC
NA | TRBJ1-1 | NA | TRBV4-3 | CASSQGVFMNTEAFF | TGCGCCAGCAGCCAAGGAGTCTTCATGAACACTGAAGCTTTCTTT
NA | TRBJ1-1 | NA | TRBV2 | CASSEVKATEAFF | TGTGCCAGCAGTGAAGTTAAGGCCACTGAAGCTTTCTTT
NA | TRBJ2-2 | NA | TRBV12-5 | CASGLGTSGTGELFF | TGTGCTAGTGGTTTGGGAACCAGTGGCACCGGGGAGCTGTTTTTT
NA | TRBJ2-7 | NA | TRBV5-8 | CASSRGLGYEQYF | TGTGCCAGCAGCCGGGGCCTGGGTTACGAGCAGTACTTC
NA | TRBJ1-1 | TRBD1 | TRBV10-3 | CAISELMTGAGTEAFF | TGTGCCATCAGTGAGCTAATGACAGGGGCGGGAACTGAAGCTTTCTTT
NA | TRBJ1-1 | NA | TRBV18 | CASSPARDGNTEAFF | TGTGCCAGCTCACCTGCCCGGGACGGGAACACTGAAGCTTTCTTT
NA | TRBJ2-3 | NA | TRBV28 | CASTSGQFSTDTQYF | TGTGCCAGCACCTCAGGACAGTTTAGCACAGATACGCAGTATTTT
NA | TRBJ2-3 | NA | TRBV4-2 | CASSQDLAIPTDTQYF | TGTGCCAGCAGCCAAGATTTGGCGATTCCCACAGATACGCAGTATTTT
NA | TRBJ2-2 | NA | TRBV5-6 | CASSRWLGGVNTGELFF | TGTGCCAGCAGTAGATGGCTGGGGGGCGTGAACACCGGGGAGCTGTTTTTT
NA | TRBJ1-4 | NA | TRBV18 | CASSPRGATGEKLFF | TGTGCCAGCTCACCACGGGGGGCGACTGGTGAAAAACTGTTTTTT
NA | TRBJ2-3 | TRBD1 | TRBV7-9 | CASSLFGTGGADTQYF | TGTGCCAGCAGCTTATTCGGGACAGGGGGCGCAGATACGCAGTATTTT
once | TRBJ1-3 | NA | TRBV15 | CATSREHRDWNTIYF | TGTGCCACCAGCAGAGAACACAGGGATTGGAACACCATATATTTT
NA | TRBJ2-2 | NA | TRBV5-1 | CASSFTAPAYTGELFF | TGCGCCAGCAGCTTTACAGCCCCTGCGTACACCGGGGAGCTGTTTTTT
NA | TRBJ1-5 | NA | TRBV19 | CASVDWGSNQPQHF | TGTGCCAGTGTGGATTGGGGGTCCAATCAGCCCCAGCATTTT
NA | TRBJ2-4 | NA | TRBV5-1 | CASSPGRDTDIQYF | TGCGCCAGCAGCCCGGGGCGGGATACGGACATTCAGTACTTC
NA | TRBJ1-1 | NA | TRBV4-3 | CASSQGARTYTEAFF | TGCGCCAGCAGCCAAGGAGCCAGGACTTACACTGAAGCTTTCTTT
NA | TRBJ1-2 | NA | TRBV6-5 | CASSYSIGTVYGYTF | TGTGCCAGCAGTTACTCGATCGGAACAGTCTATGGCTACACCTTC
few | TRBJ1-6 | NA | TRBV27 | CASSLAGAKPLHF | TGTGCCAGCAGTTTGGCAGGGGCTAAGCCCCTCCACTTT
once | TRBJ1-5 | NA | TRBV19 | CASSRGDSNQPQHF | TGTGCCAGTAGTAGAGGTGACAGCAATCAGCCCCAGCATTTT
NA | TRBJ2-5 | NA | TRBV6-1 | CASTSMGGAAETQYF | TGTGCCAGCACCTCAATGGGGGGGGCAGCAGAGACCCAGTACTTC
NA | TRBJ2-1 | NA | TRBV12-1 | CASSLRGPKLDEQFF | TGTGCCAGCAGCCTCCGGGGGCCAAAGTTAGATGAGCAGTTCTTC
NA | TRBJ2-7 | TRBD1 | TRBV5-1 | CASRRQGAYEQYF | TGCGCCAGCAGAAGACAGGGTGCCTACGAGCAGTACTTC
NA | TRBJ2-2 | TRBD1 | TRBV2 | CASERQGKGELFF | TGTGCCAGCGAGAGACAGGGGAAAGGGGAGCTGTTTTTT
NA | TRBJ2-3 | TRBD1 | TRBV4-1 | CASSQDDTGASTDTQYF | TGCGCCAGCAGCCAAGATGATACAGGGGCTAGCACAGATACGCAGTATTTT
NA | TRBJ1-5 | NA | TRBV21-1 | CASSKAEIPTGVESNQPQHF | TGTGCCAGCAGCAAAGCGGAGATTCCGACAGGAGTGGAGAGCAATCAGCCCCAGCATTTT